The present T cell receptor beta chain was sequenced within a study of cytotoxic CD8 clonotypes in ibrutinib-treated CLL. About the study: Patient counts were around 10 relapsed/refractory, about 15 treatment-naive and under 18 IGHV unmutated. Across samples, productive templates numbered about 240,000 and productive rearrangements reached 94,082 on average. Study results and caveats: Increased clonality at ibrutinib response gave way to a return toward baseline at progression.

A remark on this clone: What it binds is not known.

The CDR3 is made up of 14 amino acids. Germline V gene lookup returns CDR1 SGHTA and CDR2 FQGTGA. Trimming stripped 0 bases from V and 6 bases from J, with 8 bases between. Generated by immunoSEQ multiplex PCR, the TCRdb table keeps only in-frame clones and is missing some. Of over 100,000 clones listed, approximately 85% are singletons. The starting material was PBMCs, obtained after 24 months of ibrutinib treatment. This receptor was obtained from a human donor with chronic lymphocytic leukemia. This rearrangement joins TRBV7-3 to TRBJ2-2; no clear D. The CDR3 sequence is CASSLTATAGELFF. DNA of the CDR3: TGTGCCAGCAGCTTAACGGCTACGGCCGGGGAGCTGTTTTTT.